This TCR beta chain was recorded in a study of T cells after yellow fever vaccination. At the level of the study: SMART-Seq v4 Ultra Low Input prepared the low-cell-number fractions. The study's findings and limits: Clones from primary vaccination mostly reappeared after the booster (96% CD4, approximately 88% CD8). Just a small share of clonotypes turned up in the CD4 compartment as well as the CD8 compartment.

This clonotype showed up just a few times. As yet, its antigen is unknown. With 3 bases clipped from V and 8 bases from J, the junction kept 4 bases outside the gene matches. CDR1 and CDR2 from the germline V gene are LGHNA and YSLEER. CDR3 length equals 15 residues. Conversion of TCR transcripts into cDNA relied on 5'RACE template switching, which added a universal primer site and UMIs. TCRdb reanalysed the 5' RACE reads using MiXCR and keeps one entry per CDR3 protein. This sample has a few hundred thousand distinct CDR3 sequences; 3.6% occur once, and the top ten carry around a quarter. The sequence came from a man aged 18-30 years who received the YFV17D yellow fever vaccine. The chain recombines TRBV4-3 with TRBJ2-1, with 13 bases aligning to TRBD2. Here the sequenced sample was PBMCs, taken on the day of the yellow fever booster vaccination. The CDR3 DNA is TGCGCCAGCAGCCAGGAGACTAGCGGGGGGTATGAGCAGTTCTTC. This encodes CASSQETSGGYEQFF.